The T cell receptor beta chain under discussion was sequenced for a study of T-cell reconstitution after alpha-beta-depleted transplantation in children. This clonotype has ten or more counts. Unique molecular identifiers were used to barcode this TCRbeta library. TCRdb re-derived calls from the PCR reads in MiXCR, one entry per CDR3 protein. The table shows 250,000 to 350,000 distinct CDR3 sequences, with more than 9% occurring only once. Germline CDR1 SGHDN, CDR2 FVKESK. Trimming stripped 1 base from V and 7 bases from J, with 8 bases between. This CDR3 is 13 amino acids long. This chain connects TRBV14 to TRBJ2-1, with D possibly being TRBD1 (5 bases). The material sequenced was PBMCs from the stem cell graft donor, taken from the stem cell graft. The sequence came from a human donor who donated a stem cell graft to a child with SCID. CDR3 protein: CASSQVRGNEQFF. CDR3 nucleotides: TGTGCCAGCAGCCAAGTTAGGGGAAATGAGCAGTTCTTC.